This TCR beta chain stems from a study of technical replicates of blood from a handful of donors. This table comes from immunoSEQ multiplex PCR, and its TCRdb copy is limited to in-frame clones, with some not included. The table shows approximately 77,000 clones, with roughly 94% occurring only once. The CDR3 length is 15 residues. V lost 4 bases and J 3 bases, leaving 16 bases between the germline ends. Germline V gives CDR1 SGHAT, CDR2 FQNNGV. Source material: T cells isolated from PBMCs. This sequence was found in a human donor in good health. J is TRBJ2-7 and V is TRBV11-2; TRBD2 might be the D (6 bases). CDR3 sequence (DNA): TGTGCCAGCAGCTCATCGGGGCGGGAAATCTACGAGCAGTACTTC. Protein sequence: CASSSSGREIYEQYF.